These T cell receptor beta chains were read from a single sample in a study of cytomegalovirus exposure and HLA in healthy donors. Profiled with immunoSEQ multiplex PCR; TCRdb holds only in-frame clones, not every one. The sample has about 180,000 clones; about 75% are singletons. What was sequenced was PBMCs. Source of these receptors: a man aged 35 to 55 in good health and CMV-seropositive. CDR3s include the opening cysteine and the closing phenylalanine or tryptophan. The order of the fields is J gene, clone size, D gene, V gene, CDR3 protein, CDR3 DNA. D genes are given only for firm matches. Clone size is not always given. Where it is, it says once, few, many or a class for expanded clones.

TRBJ2-6	-	-	TRBV5-1	CASSLGSSGANGLTF	TGCGCCAGCAGCTTAGGCAGCTCTGGGGCCAACGGCCTGACTTTC
TRBJ2-5	-	TRBD1	TRBV19	CASSASRTGSETQYF	TGTGCCAGTAGCGCTTCAAGGACAGGGAGTGAGACCCAGTACTTC
TRBJ1-4	-	-	TRBV7-8	CASSLAGKKLFF	TGTGCCAGCAGCTTAGCGGGCAAGAAACTGTTTTTT
TRBJ2-3	once	-	TRBV7-2	CASGGPGTDTQYF	TGTGCCAGCGGGGGCCCTGGCACAGATACGCAGTATTTT
TRBJ1-2	-	-	TRBV6-1	CASRLTGQAFYGYTF	TGTGCCAGCAGGCTGACGGGACAAGCCTTCTATGGCTACACCTTC
TRBJ1-2	-	-	TRBV25-1	CASSEGSGGRYGYTF	TGTGCCAGCAGTGAAGGTTCGGGGGGTCGGTATGGCTACACCTTC
TRBJ2-5	-	TRBD2	TRBV7-9	CASSWTSGRETQYF	TGTGCCAGCAGCTGGACTAGCGGGCGGGAGACCCAGTACTTC
TRBJ2-5	once	-	TRBV19	CASSIESTQGRIYF	TGTGCCAGTAGTATAGAATCGACGCAGGGGAGAATTTACTTC
TRBJ1-3	-	-	TRBV4-2	CASSRTGNRAGNTIYF	TGTGCCAGCAGCCGAACCGGGAACAGGGCTGGAAACACCATATATTTT
TRBJ1-5	-	-	TRBV30	CAWSVGRLRTYQPQHF	TGTGCCTGGAGTGTGGGCAGGCTACGGACATATCAGCCCCAGCATTTT
TRBJ1-1	few	-	TRBV9	CASSEGIEAGGAFF	TGTGCCAGCAGCGAGGGGATTGAGGCGGGGGGAGCTTTCTTT
TRBJ2-1	-	TRBD1	TRBV5-1	CASSLGGQGLNEQFF	TGCGCCAGCAGCTTGGGTGGACAGGGGCTCAATGAGCAGTTCTTC
TRBJ1-2	-	TRBD1	TRBV11-2	CASSSRQGAHYGYTF	TGTGCCAGCAGCTCCCGACAGGGGGCTCACTATGGCTACACCTTC
TRBJ1-3	-	-	TRBV5-1	CASSLGSTGVGNTIYF	TGCGCCAGCAGCTTGGGTAGCACTGGAGTTGGAAACACCATATATTTT
TRBJ2-1	-	TRBD2	TRBV27	CASSLRFSRTSVWNEQFF	TGTGCCAGCAGTTTACGCTTCAGCCGGACTAGCGTATGGAATGAGCAGTTCTTC
TRBJ2-2	-	TRBD1	TRBV7-8	CASSQYDRGSGELFF	TGTGCCAGCAGCCAATACGACAGGGGCTCCGGGGAGCTGTTTTTT
TRBJ2-2	-	TRBD1	TRBV10-3	CAISETTTGTGETGELFF	TGTGCCATCAGTGAGACGACTACCGGGACAGGGGAGACCGGGGAGCTGTTTTTT
TRBJ2-3	-	TRBD1	TRBV7-6	CASSSPDRVGADTQYF	TGTGCCAGCAGCTCCCCCGACAGGGTCGGGGCAGATACGCAGTATTTT
TRBJ1-1	-	TRBD1	TRBV2	CASSKGVTGAGGAFF	TGTGCCAGCAGTAAGGGGGTCACAGGGGCCGGGGGAGCTTTCTTT
TRBJ1-4	once	TRBD1	TRBV5-4	CASSLPGQGNEKLFF	TGTGCCAGCAGCTTGCCGGGACAGGGTAATGAAAAACTGTTTTTT